This TCR beta chain was identified during a study of T cells in women clearing cervical HPV infection. Study in general: Blood came at first lesion visit for cases, post-clearance for controls.

Using immunoSEQ multiplex PCR, the repertoire was profiled, and TCRdb retains in-frame clones only, with some absent. This specimen shows 40,000 or so clones; the ten leading clones hold about 6%. Study-wide points: CIN3+ cases had significantly higher TCR repertoire richness than controls, but evenness did not differ. Timing of associations relative to infection is unclear; T-cell subsets were not isolated.

CDR1 is SEHNR and CDR2 is FQNEAQ in the germline V gene (reference sequence). The CDR3 contains 12 residues. Note on this clone: Antigen: not known. The read terminates 3 residues ahead of where the CDR3 ends, so the germline J gene completes it.

Sequenced: blood buffy coat. This sequence originates from a woman aged 18-70 years with a cervical HPV16 infection that either progressed to CIN3+ or cleared (not recorded which). The J gene is TRBJ1-2, the V gene TRBV7-9; D perhaps matches TRBD1 (5 bases). The covered CDR3 bases are TGTGCCAGCGGCGAGGGGTCAAATGAC. Protein product: CASGEGSND. The entire CDR3 sequence reads CASGEGSNDYTF.